Presented here are 3 T cell receptor beta chains from one specimen sequenced in a study of OX40 agonist ivuxolimab in advanced cancers. Library preparation used the immunoSEQ multiplex PCR assay. TCRdb limited this immuneACCESS table to in-frame rearrangements with V and J called. A share of clones is missing; checked studies link under half to unresolved V genes, and the rest is unexplained. The sample records 69,000 or so clones, about 85% of which are singletons. The ten largest make up 0.5% to 0.55% of the sample. Sequenced material: CD4+ or CD8+ T cells sorted from blood, taken in a trial of the OX40 agonist ivuxolimab. The receptors were gathered from an adult with an advanced solid tumor such as melanoma, head and neck, liver or kidney cancer.

The chain is built from TRBV10-3 and TRBJ2-7, with D perhaps matching TRBD2 (6 bases). The CDR3 length is 14 residues. Germline CDR1 and CDR2: ENHRY and SYGVKD. V was shortened by 10 bases and J by 0 bases, with 16 bases between the two germline ends. The CDR3 coding sequence is TGTGCCACATCCGGAGGGACTCGCTCCTACGAGCAGTACTTC. This sequence encodes CATSGGTRSYEQYF.

Only one count was recorded for this clone. The CDR3 is CASSLGVISGANVLTF. Written as DNA, the CDR3 is TGCGCCAGCAGCCTGGGGGTGATCTCTGGGGCCAACGTCCTGACTTTC. The rearrangement links TRBV5-1 to TRBJ2-6; the D call may be TRBD1 or TRBD2 (5 bases each). The CDR3 contains 16 residues. V shed 4 bases and J shed 0 bases, with 11 bases lying between them. Germline CDR1 reads SGHRS; CDR2 reads YFSETQ.

This chain connects TRBV11-1 to TRBJ2-1; tentatively, D is TRBD1 (5 bases). Germline lookup yields CDR1 SGHAT and CDR2 FQDESV (reference sequence). V gave up 1 base and J gave up 3 bases, with 10 bases separating them. This CDR3 comprises 15 residues. CDR3 DNA sequence: TGTGCCAGCAGCTTAGGACAGCTGCACTACAATGAGCAGTTCTTC. Its translation is CASSLGQLHYNEQFF.